This entry concerns a single T cell receptor (beta chain). The antigen it recognizes is unknown. The record has no base qualities; no much larger clone is one base away. These data belong to a study of cytomegalovirus exposure and HLA in healthy donors (dated by TCRdb to about 2017). About the investigation overall: An earlier analysis of 587 of the donors reported 276 Gb of sequence data and some 110 million unique TCR beta sequences obtained from around 170 million T cells. Around 330 gigabases of sequencing data and 75 million to 85 million unique TCR sequences made up an early release that covered several hundred HLA-typed donors. Of the approximately 400 genotyped donors, 80% to 90% were placed in the genetic ancestry cluster associated with self-reported Caucasian donors. The study aimed to test whether cataloging public T cell receptors could reveal signatures of past pathogen exposure. The study used immunosequencing to profile the T cell repertoires of about 670 subjects and linked those repertoires to cytomegalovirus serostatus. Along with the roughly 670-subject first cohort, a separate validation cohort of over a hundred different subjects was used. The study combined high-throughput TCR immunosequencing, statistical association of individual TCRs with disease status, and machine learning to predict cytomegalovirus infection status. A later analysis re-examined previously published TCR beta repertoires from about 700 donors and added high-resolution HLA genotyping to investigate patterns of TCR occurrence. Rather than using new phenotypic data, the later analysis identified candidate immune exposures from TCR beta sequences and from how often those sequences occurred across donors. In an earlier analysis of a few hundred of the donors, high-throughput TCR beta sequencing was used to judge whether each TCR beta V gene segment behaved as functional or pseudogenic. Donor age, sex, ethnicity and CMV serostatus were compiled together with the repertoire data. In a later genetic analysis, genome-wide SNP genotypes for about 60% of the 666 donors were used, and that subset was treated as a discovery cohort. All discovery cohort repertoires had been generated using a single sequencing platform. Both class I and class II loci were covered by HLA typing, at four-digit resolution. Typing coverage varied by locus: roughly 620-640 donors for A, B, C, DRB1 and DQB1; 522 for DQA1; nearly 610 for DPA1; more than 450 for DPB1. Four or five DR-DQ haplotypes were handled as single units for association and clustering because linkage in the cohort was strong. Across 398 genotyped donors of the cohort, an average of roughly 230,000 unique TCR beta nucleotide sequences per donor were sequenced, and 15% to 20% of those sequences were non-productive.

Receptor amplification or capture employed the immunoSEQ multiplex PCR assay. A mixture of 60 forward primers for TCR Vbeta segments and 13 reverse primers for TCR Jbeta segments was used in the multiplex PCR. The CDR3 region of rearranged TCR beta genes was amplified from genomic DNA by a multiplex PCR assay. The Illumina HiSeq System was used to sequence the amplified TCR beta libraries as 87-base-pair reads. Per the original workflow: Across the 670 or so repertoires, a later analysis counted about 81 million unique TCR beta chains, roughly 11 million of which were shared by at least two donors. Raw reads were error-corrected and collapsed into unique sequences with a nearest-neighbor algorithm that merged closely related sequences to remove PCR and sequencing errors. To assign V, D and J gene segments, CDR3 sequences were aligned to IMGT reference sequences. For a sequence to be retained, a match of at least six nucleotides to both a V gene segment and a J gene segment was required. A rearrangement was called productive if the CDR3 had no stop codons and remained in frame with V and J, and every other rearrangement was called non-productive. CDR3 was defined by IMGT convention, running from the second conserved V-encoded cysteine to the conserved J-encoded phenylalanine. The earlier analysis of around 640 of the donors excluded sequences that lacked an unambiguous match to a single V gene segment. In an earlier analysis of some 590 of the donors, a V segment was called functional when productive rearrangements were above 56.7%, and segregating when the standard deviation between donors exceeded 5%. A statistical classification framework was developed to diagnose cytomegalovirus status using the catalog of TCR beta chain sequences. V and J gene assignment, in a later analysis, came from comparing TCR nucleotide sequences with IMGT/GENE-DB human TR gene sequences. In a later analysis, CDR3 sequences and most-parsimonious VDJ recombination scenarios were assigned using the TCRdist pipeline. In a later analysis, every TCR beta chain was defined by the combination of its CDR3 amino acid sequence and its V-gene family, and reads without a unique V-gene family were dropped. To address suspected cross-contamination and a sequencing artifact, a later analysis removed a few hundred highly shared, low-generation-probability nucleotide sequences. In a later analysis, a clonal expansion index was calculated for each public chain from normalized within-repertoire ranks of inferred template counts. In a later analysis, generation probabilities were computed using a VDJ recombination model fitted to out-of-frame rearrangements, and the results were checked against IGoR. Hypergeometric tests were used in a later analysis to score TCR-TCR, TCR-HLA and TCR-CMV co-occurrence, with a repertoire-size bias correction applied to the TCR pairs. False discovery rates were estimated in a later analysis by permuting HLA or CMV assignments 20 times. A later analysis grouped co-occurring TCRs with DBSCAN, adding TCRdist sequence similarity when clustering within HLA-allele-positive subsets. For co-occurrence clustering, repertoires with fewer than 30,000 or more than 120,000 public chains were excluded, along with four or five repertoires with anomalous nucleotide sharing. In its TCRdb copy, this immuneACCESS table keeps in-frame sequences only and misses some clones. Where compared with another copy, unresolved V genes explain less than half of these, and the others have no known cause. The DNA gave D and trimming, while V, J and clone size come from that table. The sample table shows about 98,000 clones, and about two thirds are seen once. 1.2% of the sample is taken by the ten largest.

Overall results and qualifications from the work: In a later analysis, several top co-occurrence clusters were reported to appear linked to parvovirus B19, influenza, CMV and Epstein-Barr virus. An earlier analysis of some 560 of the donors showed that most TCR beta V segments appeared in productive rearrangements either about 87% or about 30% of the time, which broadly matched IMGT annotations. According to a later analysis, most CMV-associated TCR beta chains appeared to be HLA-restricted, and the HLA associations seemed to be driven largely by CMV exposure. A further reported finding was that TCR beta sequences accurately predicted the HLA-A and HLA-B alleles for most subjects in the first cohort. Only TCR beta chains were sequenced in this cohort, and the absence of alpha or paired-chain data limited detectable features. Most TCR sequences were seen in very few donors, while some public TCRs were found in many individuals. Because counts were too low, seventeen rarely observed V segments, including chromosome 9 orphons, were excluded from the earlier analysis of some 540 of the donors. A total of 164 TCR beta chains were listed by the study as associated with cytomegalovirus. Compared with the roughly 710-donor mean, donors in an Asian-associated ancestry cluster had fewer N-insertions in productive TCRs, according to a later genetic analysis. In a later analysis, HLA-associated TCR beta chains showed more clonal expansion and lower generation probabilities than non-associated chains that were equally common. In vitro tests confirmed that a few of the cytomegalovirus-associated TCR beta chains recognize cytomegalovirus antigens. When HLA alleles, especially DR and DQ, strongly co-occurred, TCR associations were difficult to assign to individual alleles. Roughly uniform sequencing depth across donors was assumed in presence/absence analyses, although this assumption may not hold. CMV serostatus was the only immune exposure information available for the cohort. The classifier was reported to diagnose cytomegalovirus status with high specificity and sensitivity in both the original cohort and the validation cohort. According to the authors, the approach could potentially be generalized to other disease states and immunological phenotypes. Correlated functional status among segregating V segments might reflect linkage disequilibrium, but an unknown experimental factor could not be ruled out. The sequencing pipeline was judged likely to have produced a cluster of highly shared sequence variants as a technical artifact. A later genetic analysis associated a missense DCLRE1C variant with V-gene and J-gene trimming of TCR beta chains, and an independent cohort replicated the association. In a later analysis, the rate of TCR association differed among HLA loci, with DRB1 alleles having the most associated TCRs and HLA-C alleles having the fewest. Because HLA typing was missing for some donors at each locus, association tests included only the typed subset. A later analysis associated roughly 17,000 TCR beta sequences with specific HLA alleles at a false discovery rate of 0.05.

The cohort was made up of around 720 healthy bone marrow donors. At the time of sampling, every cohort member was nominally healthy, though immune exposures that went unrecorded were likely present. The donor tested CMV seronegative and was one of the 352 seronegative cohort members. A peripheral blood sample was provided by each donor, and peripheral blood mononuclear cells were used for TCR beta sequencing. The Qiagen DNeasy Blood Extraction Kit was used to extract genomic DNA from the blood cell samples. This TCR came from a female donor in good health and CMV-seronegative. Input material: PBMCs.

The CDR3: CASSYSIGGNSPLHF. Read as DNA, the sequence is TGTGCCAGCAGTTACTCGATAGGGGGAAATTCACCCCTCCACTTT. Here the chain combines TRBV6-5 and TRBJ1-6; the D gene is perhaps TRBD1, on 6 matching bases. Between the V and J ends, shortened by 0 bases and 7 bases respectively, the junction contains 10 bases. CDR1 MNHEY and CDR2 SVGAGI were looked up in the germline V gene. The CDR3 starts with the cysteine, ends with the phenylalanine, and has 15 residues. The read is trimmed to its CDR3 DNA, 45 bases read in frame from base 1.